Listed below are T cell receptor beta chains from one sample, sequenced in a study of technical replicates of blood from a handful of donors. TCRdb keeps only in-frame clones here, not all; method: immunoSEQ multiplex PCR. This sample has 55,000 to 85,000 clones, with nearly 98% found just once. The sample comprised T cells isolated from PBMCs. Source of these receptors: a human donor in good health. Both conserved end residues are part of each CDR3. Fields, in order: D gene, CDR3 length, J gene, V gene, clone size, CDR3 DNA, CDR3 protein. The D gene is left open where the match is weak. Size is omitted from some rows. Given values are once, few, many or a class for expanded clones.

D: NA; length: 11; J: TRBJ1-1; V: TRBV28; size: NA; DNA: TGTGCCAGCAGCCCAGGGTCTGAAGCTTTCTTT; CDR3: CASSPGSEAFF
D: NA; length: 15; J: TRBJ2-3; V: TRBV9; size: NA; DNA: TGTGCCAGCAGCGTTAGCGGAGCCAATCAAGATACGCAGTATTTT; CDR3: CASSVSGANQDTQYF
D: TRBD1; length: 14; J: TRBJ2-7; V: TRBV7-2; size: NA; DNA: TGTGCCAGCAACCGCTTTCAGGGGGCGGGGGAGCAGTACTTC; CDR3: CASNRFQGAGEQYF
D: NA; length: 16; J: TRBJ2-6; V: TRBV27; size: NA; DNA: TGTGCCAGCAGTATTGTAACAGGGACTGGGGCCAACGTCCTGACTTTC; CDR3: CASSIVTGTGANVLTF
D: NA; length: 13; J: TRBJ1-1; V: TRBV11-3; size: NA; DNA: TGTGCCAGCAGCTTTCAATCGAACACTGAAGCTTTCTTT; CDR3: CASSFQSNTEAFF
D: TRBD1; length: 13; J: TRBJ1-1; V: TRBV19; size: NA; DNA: TGTGCCAGTAGTCAGGACAGGGACACTGAAGCTTTCTTT; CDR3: CASSQDRDTEAFF
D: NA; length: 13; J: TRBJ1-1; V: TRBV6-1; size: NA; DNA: TGTGCCAGCAGTGTAAACTGGAACACTGAAGCTTTCTTT; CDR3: CASSVNWNTEAFF
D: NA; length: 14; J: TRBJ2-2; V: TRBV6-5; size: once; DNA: TGTGCCAGCAGTTACTTACACAGGTCCGGGGAGCTGTTTTTT; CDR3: CASSYLHRSGELFF
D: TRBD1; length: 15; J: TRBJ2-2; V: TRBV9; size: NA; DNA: TGTGCCAGCAGCCCTTGGACAGGGAACACCGGGGAGCTGTTTTTT; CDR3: CASSPWTGNTGELFF
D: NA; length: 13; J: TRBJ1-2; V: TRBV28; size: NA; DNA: TGTGCCAGCAGTTTATCGAGTGTCTATGGCTACACCTTC; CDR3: CASSLSSVYGYTF
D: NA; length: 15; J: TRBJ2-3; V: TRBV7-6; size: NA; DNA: TGTGCCAGCAGCTTAGTAGGCAGGGGATCAGATACGCAGTATTTT; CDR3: CASSLVGRGSDTQYF
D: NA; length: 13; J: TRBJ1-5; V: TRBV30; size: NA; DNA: TGTGCCATGTCAGGTTCTGGGAATCAGCCCCAGCATTTT; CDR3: CAMSGSGNQPQHF
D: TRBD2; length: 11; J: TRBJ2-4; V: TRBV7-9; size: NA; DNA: TGTGCCAGCAGCTCCGGGGGACTAGCGGGATTC; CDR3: CASSSGGLAGF
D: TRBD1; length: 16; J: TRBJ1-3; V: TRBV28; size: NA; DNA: TGTGCCAGCAACCCCGCGGACAGGGGGATTGGAAACACCATATATTTT; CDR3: CASNPADRGIGNTIYF
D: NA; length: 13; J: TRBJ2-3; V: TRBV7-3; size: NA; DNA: TGTGCCAGCAAGCGAATGAGCACAGATACGCAGTATTTT; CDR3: CASKRMSTDTQYF
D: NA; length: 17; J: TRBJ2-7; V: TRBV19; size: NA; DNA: TGTGCCAGTAGTCCAGGCCCTGCACGGAACGTCCAAAACGAGCAGTACTTC; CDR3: CASSPGPARNVQNEQYF
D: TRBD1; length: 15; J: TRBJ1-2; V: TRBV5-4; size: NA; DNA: TGTGCCAGCAGCGTACCGGGACAGGGGAAGGATGGCTACACCTTC; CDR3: CASSVPGQGKDGYTF
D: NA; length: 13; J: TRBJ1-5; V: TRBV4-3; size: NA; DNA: TGCGCCAGCAGCCAGGACAGTGATCAGCCCCAGCATTTT; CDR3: CASSQDSDQPQHF
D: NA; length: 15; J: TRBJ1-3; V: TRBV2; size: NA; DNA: TGTGCCAGCAGTGAATGGGAGAACTCTGGAAACACCATATATTTT; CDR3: CASSEWENSGNTIYF
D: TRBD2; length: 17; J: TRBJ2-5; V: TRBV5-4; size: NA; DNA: TGTGCCAGCAGCCCCATGGGACTAGCGGGAGTGGGCGAGACCCAGTACTTC; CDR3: CASSPMGLAGVGETQYF
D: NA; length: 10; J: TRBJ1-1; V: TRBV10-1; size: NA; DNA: TGCGCCAGCAGTGACAGGGAAGCTTTCTTT; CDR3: CASSDREAFF
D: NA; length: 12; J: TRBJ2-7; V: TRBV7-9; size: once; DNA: TGTGCCAGCAGCTTAGCAGGGGACGAGCAGTACTTC; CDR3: CASSLAGDEQYF
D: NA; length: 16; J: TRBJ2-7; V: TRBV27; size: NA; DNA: TGTGCCAGCAGTTATTCAACAGGGATACGCTCCTACGAGCAGTACTTC; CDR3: CASSYSTGIRSYEQYF
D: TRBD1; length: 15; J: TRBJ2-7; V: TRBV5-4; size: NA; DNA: TGTGCCAGCAGCTTGGTTGGGACAGGGGTCTCCGAGCAGTACTTC; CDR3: CASSLVGTGVSEQYF
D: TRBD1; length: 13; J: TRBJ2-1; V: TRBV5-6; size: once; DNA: TGTGCCAGCAGCCCAACTGACAGGGGGTGGCAGTTCTTC; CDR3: CASSPTDRGWQFF
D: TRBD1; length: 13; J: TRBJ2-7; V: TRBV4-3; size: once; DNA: TGCGCCAGCAGCCGGCTTACAGGGGAAGAGCAGTACTTC; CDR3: CASSRLTGEEQYF
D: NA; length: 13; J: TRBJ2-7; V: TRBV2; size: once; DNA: TGTGCCAGCAGTGAAGGACATTCCTACGAGCAGTACTTC; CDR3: CASSEGHSYEQYF
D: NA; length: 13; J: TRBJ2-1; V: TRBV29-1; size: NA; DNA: TGCAGCGTTGACTTACTGGGACACTATGAGCAGTTCTTC; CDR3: CSVDLLGHYEQFF
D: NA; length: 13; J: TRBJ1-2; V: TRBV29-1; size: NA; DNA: TGCAGCGTTCGCGGGGGTACCAACTATGGCTACACCTTC; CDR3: CSVRGGTNYGYTF
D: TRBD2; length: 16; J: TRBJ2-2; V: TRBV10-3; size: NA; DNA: TGTGCCATCAGTGAGCTAGCGGGGGTGAACACCGGGGAGCTGTTTTTT; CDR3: CAISELAGVNTGELFF
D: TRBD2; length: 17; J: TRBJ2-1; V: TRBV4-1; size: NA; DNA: TGCGCCAGCAGCCACGATAGCGGGCCGAGCTCCTACAATGAGCAGTTCTTC; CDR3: CASSHDSGPSSYNEQFF
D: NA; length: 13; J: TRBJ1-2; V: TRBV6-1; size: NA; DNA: TGTGCCAGCAGTCCGACAGGAAACTATGGCTACACCTTC; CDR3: CASSPTGNYGYTF
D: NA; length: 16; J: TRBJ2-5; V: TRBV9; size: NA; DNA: TGTGCCAGCAGCGAGATGGGTCAGGGGGGCCCAGAGACCCAGTACTTC; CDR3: CASSEMGQGGPETQYF